The 30 T cell receptor beta chains given below trace back to one sample, sequenced in a study of T cell repertoires in cytomegalovirus infection. MiXCR, applied by TCRdb to the reads, yields one record per CDR3 protein. In the table there are hundreds of thousands of distinct CDR3 sequences, 33% of which are singletons. These receptors' antigens are unknown. The material was cultured PBMCs, obtained from culture after CMV antigen stimulation. The receptor set was obtained from a human donor in good health (CMV status not recorded). Some clones in this sample may be carry-over from other donors' samples.

This sequence joins TRBV24-1 and TRBJ2-1; D gene uncertain. The CDR3 extends over 13 amino acids. Germline loops: CDR1 KGHDR, CDR2 SFDVKD. V gave up 3 bases and J gave up 3 bases, with 5 bases separating them. The CDR3 here is CATSDDNYNEQFF. The CDR3 coding sequence is TGTGCCACCAGTGATGACAACTACAATGAGCAGTTCTTC.

The chain recombines TRBV10-3 with TRBJ2-1, with D possibly being TRBD2 (5 bases). The CDR3 extends over 14 amino acids. Trimming removed 3 bases from V and 6 bases from J, with 12 bases in between. Germline V gene lookup returns CDR1 ENHRY and CDR2 SYGVKD. The CDR3 nucleotides are TGTGCCATCAGTGAAGGGTCGGGATTCAATGAGCAGTTCTTC. This encodes CAISEGSGFNEQFF.

This clonotype was detected only a few times. This sequence joins TRBV20-1 and TRBJ2-5; 9 bases map to TRBD2. After removal of 5 bases from V and 2 bases from J, the junction contained 12 bases not matched to a gene. The CDR3 loop spans 16 amino acids. In germline, CDR1 is DFQATT, CDR2 SNEGSKA (reference sequence). In DNA form, the CDR3 reads TGCAGTGCTCCCCCCGCCGGCGGGGGGGCTCAAGAGACCCAGTACTTC. Translated: CSAPPAGGGAQETQYF.

This clonotype appeared many times. This rearrangement joins TRBV6-1 to TRBJ2-3, with D possibly TRBD2 on 6 matching bases. The germline V gene encodes CDR1 MNHNS and CDR2 SASEGT. CDR3 length: 17 residues. Trimming shortened V by 4 bases and J by 2 bases, and 19 bases separated the two germline ends. The chain's CDR3 is CASSGHPSATYTDTQYF. The CDR3 coding sequence is TGTGCCAGCAGTGGTCATCCTAGCGCCACTTACACAGATACGCAGTATTTT.

The rearrangement uses TRBV24-1 and TRBJ2-1, with D possibly TRBD2 on 6 matching bases. Germline V gene data show CDR1 as KGHDR and CDR2 as SFDVKD. The V end was cut by 8 bases, the J end by 8 bases, with 15 bases between. CDR3 size: 13 residues. In DNA, the CDR3 is TGTGCCACCAACCAGGAGGGTGGTTATGAGCAGTTCTTC. This gives the protein CATNQEGGYEQFF.

This clonotype appeared many times. The V gene is TRBV7-2, the J gene TRBJ2-7, with TRBD1 matching over 8 bases. The V gene's germline CDR1 is SGHTA and CDR2 FQGNSA. Trimming cost V 1 base and J 1 base; bases outside gene matches: 15. The CDR3 runs 19 residues. CDR3 loop: CASSLGADRVGTGSYEQYF. The DNA of the CDR3 is TGTGCCAGCAGCTTAGGGGCGGACAGGGTAGGGACTGGTTCCTACGAGCAGTACTTC.

This clonotype was detected a few times. V and J are TRBV6-5 and TRBJ2-7, with 8 bases identical to TRBD2. Germline V gene sequence: CDR1 MNHEY, CDR2 SVGAGI. The ends lost 6 bases at V and 6 bases at J; junction bases unmatched: 7. The length of the CDR3 is 13 residues. CDR3 protein: CASRRGVRGEQYF. The CDR3 DNA reads as TGTGCCAGCAGGCGGGGGGTCAGAGGCGAGCAGTACTTC.

V gene TRBV6-1 combines with J gene TRBJ2-3; the match to TRBD2 covers 9 bases. The germline V gene encodes CDR1 MNHNS and CDR2 SASEGT. CDR3 length equals 15 residues. V dropped 5 bases and J dropped 1; count of bases not matched to a gene: 4. In nucleotides, the CDR3 is TGTGCCAGCAGTTCTATAGCGGGAGGCACAGATACGCAGTATTTT. This encodes CASSSIAGGTDTQYF.

This clonotype was found a few times. The CDR3 loop reads CASTTTPGELFF. The CDR3 nucleotides are TGTGCCAGCACGACGACGCCCGGGGAGCTGTTTTTT. This chain joins TRBV7-6 and TRBJ2-2, with no clear D. The CDR3 is made up of 12 amino acids. V was cut by 7 bases and J by 6 bases, with 9 bases left in between. CDR1 is SGHVS, CDR2 FNYEAQ, per germline.

The table lists this clonotype with a few counts. This chain uses TRBV20-1 with TRBJ1-1; TRBD1 aligns across 7 bases. CDR1 is DFQATT, CDR2 SNEGSKA, per germline (reference sequence). CDR3 length equals 15 residues. J lost 4 bases, V lost 5 bases, and 13 bases had no gene match. The CDR3 DNA reads as TGCAGTGCTGCCCCATCCGACAGGGCGTCCACTGAAGCTTTCTTT. Protein: CSAAPSDRASTEAFF.

V gene TRBV6-1 combines with J gene TRBJ2-5, with 7 bases fitting TRBD1. V trimming: 8 bases; J trimming: 5 bases; junction bases outside the gene matches: 14. In germline, CDR1 is MNHNS, CDR2 SASEGT. The CDR3 runs to 15 residues. DNA of the CDR3: TGTGCCAGCGGAAACCGAACAGGGGCCGGGGAGACCCAGTACTTC. Amino acids: CASGNRTGAGETQYF.

This clonotype was observed a single time. The genes are TRBV7-4 and TRBJ1-4, with D possibly matching TRBD1 (5 bases). CDR3 length equals 15 residues. Trimming removed 6 bases from V and 5 bases from J, with 16 bases in between. In germline, CDR1 is SGHVT, CDR2 SQSDAQ. CDR3 in DNA: TGTGCCAGCAGTTATGCCGGGACGGGCAATGAAAAACTGTTTTTT. As protein: CASSYAGTGNEKLFF.

This clonotype was counted only a few times. V usage is TRBV10-3 and J usage is TRBJ1-4; a possible D gene is TRBD1 (6 bases). The CDR3 has 13 residues. The germline V gene encodes CDR1 ENHRY and CDR2 SYGVKD. V was shortened by 3 bases and J by 8 bases, with 10 bases between the two germline ends. For the CDR3, the DNA is TGTGCCATCAGTGACAGGGGTGAGGAAAAACTGTTTTTT. Protein sequence: CAISDRGEEKLFF.

This clonotype was seen just once. The CDR3 sequence is CASSKQQADTQYF. CDR3 DNA: TGTGCCAGCAGTAAACAGCAGGCAGATACGCAGTATTTT. This chain links TRBV6-5 with TRBJ2-3; D call uncertain. The CDR3 length is 13 residues. Germline V CDR1 and CDR2: MNHEY, SVGAGI. The V end lost 5 bases, the J end lost 4 bases, and 10 bases lay between the germline ends.

The rearrangement joins TRBV6-6 to TRBJ2-5; 7 nucleotides agree with TRBD2. With V trimmed by 4 bases and J by 4 bases, 6 bases remained unmatched. CDR1 and CDR2 from the germline V gene are MNHNY and SVGAGI (reference sequence). This CDR3 comprises 14 residues. CDR3 sequence: CASSSTSLGETQYF. As DNA, the CDR3 is TGTGCCAGCAGTTCGACTAGCCTGGGAGAGACCCAGTACTTC.

In its sample, this clonotype was seen a few times. The chain is built from TRBV28 and TRBJ1-2, with D tentatively TRBD1 (6 bases). Trimming took off 5 bases at V and 2 bases at J, with 15 bases between the two ends. The CDR3 is made up of 15 amino acids. CDR1 and CDR2 (germline): MDHEN, SYDVKM. This CDR3 reads CASSIPGAPNYGYTF. CDR3 DNA sequence: TGTGCCAGCAGTATCCCAGGGGCGCCCAACTATGGCTACACCTTC.

The CDR3 region has the DNA TGTGCCAGCAGTATGACCTACACCGGGGAGCTGTTTTTT. Amino acids: CASSMTYTGELFF. This chain links TRBV6-5 with TRBJ2-2, with D unresolved. V was pared by 5 bases and J by 3 bases, with 7 bases between. This CDR3 comprises 13 residues. CDR1 is MNHEY and CDR2 is SVGAGI in the germline V gene.

This clonotype was seen only a few times. V gene TRBV28 combines with J gene TRBJ2-3; 7 bases match TRBD1. This CDR3 is built from 14 residues. Trimming at V came to 8 bases and at J to 3 bases, leaving 8 bases not matched to a gene. Germline loops: CDR1 MDHEN, CDR2 SYDVKM. In DNA form, the CDR3 reads TGTGCCAGCTTGAGACAGGGACGGACAGATACGCAGTATTTT. Translating gives CASLRQGRTDTQYF.

This sequence joins TRBV5-1 and TRBJ2-3, with D unresolved. Germline V gives CDR1 SGHRS, CDR2 YFSETQ. This CDR3 has 13 residues. Trimming removed 1 base from V and 6 bases from J, with 9 bases in between. The CDR3 is CASSLSGSDTQYF. The CDR3 DNA reads as TGCGCCAGCAGCTTGTCAGGTTCCGATACGCAGTATTTT.

V gene TRBV9 combines with J gene TRBJ2-5, with TRBD2 identical over 7 bases. The CDR3 runs to 18 residues. From germline, CDR1 is SGDLS and CDR2 YYNGEE. The V gene end was trimmed by 1 base and the J gene end by 2 bases; junction bases not matched to a gene: 14. This CDR3 reads CASSVSGWTRTRQETQYF. DNA of the CDR3: TGTGCCAGCAGCGTATCCGGTTGGACTAGAACCCGGCAAGAGACCCAGTACTTC.

This clonotype occurred many times. CDR3 amino acids: CASSSPGSPLHF. DNA of the CDR3: TGTGCCAGCAGCTCCCCGGGGTCACCCCTCCACTTT. The rearrangement uses TRBV7-2 and TRBJ1-6; D is ambiguous. The ends were cut back, 4 bases at V and 10 bases at J, with 8 bases in the middle. The CDR3 has 12 residues. The germline CDR1 and CDR2 sequences are SGHTA and FQGNSA.

V and J are TRBV20-1 and TRBJ2-7; no clear D gene. The germline V gene encodes CDR1 DFQATT and CDR2 SNEGSKA (reference sequence). V lost 2 bases to trimming and J lost 4 bases, with 15 bases between them. CDR3 length equals 14 residues. CDR3: CSARWPGEPYEQYF. The CDR3, as DNA: TGCAGTGCTAGATGGCCAGGAGAACCTTACGAGCAGTACTTC.

This chain uses TRBV19 with TRBJ2-7, with 7 bases matching TRBD1. With 6 bases clipped from V and 5 bases from J, the junction kept 10 bases outside the gene matches. Looked up from germline, CDR1 is LNHDA and CDR2 is SQIVND (reference sequence). There are 14 residues in the CDR3. The CDR3 DNA sequence: TGTGCCAGTAGCCCGAGGGGGCTCTCGGACGAGCAGTACTTC. As protein: CASSPRGLSDEQYF.

The chain recombines TRBV28 with TRBJ1-5; D not certain. V was clipped by 3 bases and J by 4 bases, with 10 bases between them. The CDR3 loop spans 14 amino acids. Germline V gene data show CDR1 as MDHEN and CDR2 as SYDVKM. This CDR3 reads CASSFWSGNQPQHF. CDR3 DNA sequence: TGTGCCAGCAGTTTTTGGTCCGGAAATCAGCCCCAGCATTTT.

This clonotype occurred a few times. The chain is built from TRBV7-2 and TRBJ1-5, with D tentatively TRBD1 (6 bases). The germline V gene encodes CDR1 SGHTA and CDR2 FQGNSA. Trimming left V 1 base short and J 7 bases short, with 14 bases between. The CDR3 totals 15 residues. The CDR3 region is CASSLGGGRVQPQHF. The CDR3 DNA reads TGTGCCAGCAGCTTAGGGGGGGGGCGCGTCCAGCCCCAGCATTTT.

The chain couples TRBV7-2 to TRBJ2-5, with D unresolved. Germline V lookup: CDR1 SGHTA, CDR2 FQGNSA. V was clipped by 8 bases and J by 1 base, with 11 bases between them. This CDR3 has 13 amino acids. The chain's CDR3 is CASVGRAQETQYF. The CDR3 DNA is TGTGCCAGCGTGGGTAGGGCCCAAGAGACCCAGTACTTC.

This sequence joins TRBV19 and TRBJ2-3; a weak D match, TRBD2 (6 bases). The length of the CDR3 is 13 residues. Germline CDR1 and CDR2: LNHDA and SQIVND (reference sequence). V was shortened by 8 bases and J by 6 bases, with 15 bases between the two germline ends. CDR3 nucleotide sequence: TGTGCCAGTGCCCGACGGGGACTCGATACGCAGTATTTT. It is translated as CASARRGLDTQYF.

The V call is TRBV3-1, the J call TRBJ2-2; no firm D call. This CDR3 region has 11 residues. From germline, CDR1 is LGHDT and CDR2 YNNKEL (reference sequence). The germline V and J ends were trimmed by 8 bases and 6 bases, with 7 bases remaining between them. Here the CDR3 DNA reads TGTGCCAGCCAAGTGGCCGGGGAGCTGTTTTTT. Amino acids: CASQVAGELFF. Using reference TRBV3-1 and TRBJ2-2 for the parts outside the CDR3, the full variable domain is DTAVSQTPKYLVTQMGNDKSIKCEQNLGHDTMYWYKQDSKKFLKIMFSYNNKELIINETVPNRFSPKSPDKAHLNLHINSLELGDSAVYFCASQVAGELFFGEGSRLTVL.

This clonotype was found a few times. This sequence joins TRBV7-2 and TRBJ2-1, with 9 bases fitting TRBD2. CDR3 length: 15 residues. The germline CDR1 and CDR2 sequences are SGHTA and FQGNSA. V shed 3 bases and J 3 bases; nucleotides not matched to a gene: 3. The CDR3 spells CASSFLAGIYNEQFF. Here the CDR3 DNA reads TGTGCCAGCAGCTTTCTAGCGGGAATCTACAATGAGCAGTTCTTC.

This chain connects TRBV11-2 to TRBJ2-3; D possibly matches TRBD1 or TRBD2 (5 bases each). The CDR3 has 15 amino acids. The V end was cut by 5 bases, the J end by 2 bases, with 14 bases between. CDR1 and CDR2 (germline): SGHAT, FQNNGV. The CDR3 DNA is TGTGCCAGCAGCGAAGAGGGGACCCTCACAGATACGCAGTATTTT. Its protein product is CASSEEGTLTDTQYF.